This TCR beta chain was sequenced during a study of blood T cell repertoires in COVID-19. The repertoire was sequenced with immunoSEQ multiplex PCR; TCRdb's copy has only in-frame clones and lacks some. This table holds 70,000 or so clones, about 80% found once. After removal of 0 bases from V and 4 bases from J, the junction contained 1 base not matched to a gene. The CDR3 is 16 amino acids. Germline V gives CDR1 SGHNT, CDR2 YYREEE (reference sequence). Sequencing input: peripheral blood. This TCR derives from a human donor in a cohort sampled during active COVID-19. The chain has TRBV5-4 and TRBJ2-3; the match to TRBD2 covers 14 bases. CDR3 bases: TGTGCCAGCAGCTTGGGGACTAGCGGGGGGTCAGATACGCAGTATTTT. Translated, it gives CASSLGTSGGSDTQYF.